The next 30 T cell receptor beta chains were all read from a single sample in a study of T cells in narcolepsy. Sequenced by immunoSEQ multiplex PCR; TCRdb stores in-frame clones only, minus some. This table has under 35,000 clones, 70% to 80% appearing once. The sample comprised CD45RA- memory CD4+ T cells from PBMCs. The receptors here all came from a human donor with narcolepsy.

The rearrangement uses TRBV25-1 and TRBJ2-7; D may be TRBD2 (6 bases). Per the germline V gene, CDR1 is MGHDK and CDR2 is SYGVNS. V was cut by 9 bases and J by 4 bases, with 22 bases left in between. CDR3 length equals 15 residues. The CDR3 here is CARPHPGVESYEQYF. The DNA of the CDR3 is TGTGCCAGACCCCATCCGGGGGTAGAATCTTACGAGCAGTACTTC.

The chain uses TRBV14 and TRBJ2-7, with TRBD2 identical over 9 bases. V gave up 6 bases and J gave up 2 bases; unmatched junction bases: 8. Looked up from germline, CDR1 is SGHDN and CDR2 is FVKESK. The CDR3 is 15 residues long. The CDR3 region has the DNA TGTGCCAGCAGTCAGCTAGCGGGACTGGCCTACGAGCAGTACTTC. Protein sequence: CASSQLAGLAYEQYF.

This chain connects TRBV30 to TRBJ2-7, with 7 bases aligning to TRBD1. Germline lookup yields CDR1 GTSNPN and CDR2 SVGIG (reference sequence). Unmatched junction bases numbered 2, after V lost 0 bases and J lost 0 bases. The CDR3 has 14 amino acids. CDR3 DNA sequence: TGTGCCTGGAGTGTCAGGGACAGCTCCTACGAGCAGTACTTC. This codes for CAWSVRDSSYEQYF.

V usage is TRBV5-1 and J usage is TRBJ2-3; 12 bases agree with TRBD2. Germline V gene data show CDR1 as SGHRS and CDR2 as YFSETQ. The CDR3 contains 23 residues. With V trimmed by 2 bases and J by 4 bases, 26 bases remained unmatched. CDR3 in DNA: TGCGCCAGCAGCTTAGCAGCTTTTACCAGCCCCCTAGCGGGAGGGGTTCATGCAGATACGCAGTATTTT. Its translation: CASSLAAFTSPLAGGVHADTQYF.

The gene calls are TRBV5-7 and TRBJ2-7; 9 positions agree with TRBD2. TRBV5-7 is annotated as an ORF whose role is uncertain. V shed 4 bases and J 1 base; nucleotides not matched to a gene: 3. The CDR3 totals 14 residues. The chain's CDR3 is CASSPLAGSYEQYF. CDR3 nucleotide sequence: TGTGCCAGCAGCCCTCTAGCGGGGTCCTACGAGCAGTACTTC.

Comments on this clone: One end of the junction is discordant with germline, which a read error may explain. Other DNA sequences from this sample encode an identical CDR3 as well. The chain couples TRBV9 to TRBJ2-7; no clear D gene. Per germline, CDR1 SGDLS and CDR2 YYNGEE. The CDR3 is made up of 15 amino acids. Here the CDR3 reads CASSVAPDHPYEQYF. CDR3 DNA sequence: TGCGCCAGCAGCGTAGCCCCGGACCACCCCTACGAGCAGTACTTC.

The chain recombines TRBV13 with TRBJ2-6; the D gene is possibly TRBD1 (5 bases). The CDR3 contains 17 residues. From germline, CDR1 is PRHDT and CDR2 FYEKMQ (reference sequence). V lost 5 bases and J 0 bases, leaving 14 bases between the germline ends. CDR3 nucleotides: TGTGCCAGCAGCAAAGCTACCGGACACTCTGGGGCCAACGTCCTGACTTTC. It encodes CASSKATGHSGANVLTF.

The chain couples TRBV6-5 to TRBJ2-7, with 8 bases that match TRBD2. The CDR3 runs 16 residues. With V trimmed by 1 base and J by 0 bases, 5 bases remained unmatched. Per the germline V gene, CDR1 is MNHEY and CDR2 is SVGAGI. Here the CDR3 reads CASSYWPGGTSYEQYF. CDR3 nucleotide sequence: TGTGCCAGCAGTTACTGGCCGGGAGGGACCTCCTACGAGCAGTACTTC.

V and J are TRBV19 and TRBJ1-1; maybe TRBD1 (5 bases). Trimming cost V 10 bases and J 4 bases, with 16 bases left between them. Looked up from germline, CDR1 is LNHDA and CDR2 is SQIVND (reference sequence). The CDR3 is made up of 13 amino acids. The CDR3: CATLGGTATEAFF. The CDR3 coding sequence is TGTGCCACCCTAGGAGGGACCGCCACTGAAGCTTTCTTT.

The rearrangement uses TRBV7-2 and TRBJ2-1; the D is unclear. Trimming took 1 base from V and 7 from J, leaving 8 bases between them. CDR3 length equals 13 residues. Germline V gives CDR1 SGHTA, CDR2 FQGNSA. In DNA, the CDR3 is TGTGCCAGCAGCTTAGTCGACGGTAATGAGCAGTTCTTC. It specifies CASSLVDGNEQFF.

J is TRBJ2-3 and V is TRBV5-4, with 13 bases matching TRBD2. The CDR3 length is 16 residues. Germline CDR1 reads SGHNT; CDR2 reads YYREEE (reference sequence). After removal of 2 bases from V and 5 bases from J, the junction contained 5 bases not matched to a gene. The CDR3 nucleotides are TGTGCCAGCAGCTTAGGGACTAGCGGGAAAAGAGATACGCAGTATTTT. Translating gives CASSLGTSGKRDTQYF.

The chain carries TRBV4-2 and TRBJ2-7, with 8 bases matching TRBD2. CDR1 is LGHNA and CDR2 is YNFKEQ in the germline V gene. The CDR3 totals 19 residues. After removal of 0 bases from V and 1 base from J, the junction contained 14 bases not matched to a gene. CDR3 coding DNA: TGTGCCAGCAGCCAAGAAGGCGAGCGCAAGCGGGGGACATCCTACGAGCAGTACTTC. It yields the protein CASSQEGERKRGTSYEQYF.

The chain employs TRBV19 and TRBJ1-1; weak D call: TRBD1 (6 bases). The ends were cut back, 3 bases at V and 2 bases at J, with 13 bases in the middle. The germline gives CDR1 LNHDA, CDR2 SQIVND (reference sequence). The CDR3 covers 15 residues. This chain's CDR3 is CASSIGGRVNTEAFF. The DNA for the CDR3 is TGTGCCAGTAGTATCGGGGGCAGGGTAAACACTGAAGCTTTCTTT. The whole variable domain, filled in from reference TRBV19 and TRBJ1-1, reads DGGITQSPKYLFRKEGQNVTLSCEQNLNHDAMYWYRQDPGQGLRLIYYSQIVNDFQKGDIAEGYSVSREKKESFPLTVTSAQKNPTAFYLCASSIGGRVNTEAFFGQGTRLTVV.

The chain employs TRBV11-1 and TRBJ2-3; D not certain. Trimming removed 1 base at V and 4 bases at J, with 15 bases between. Germline values: CDR1 SGHAT, CDR2 FQDESV (reference sequence). The CDR3 is 16 residues long. In nucleotides, the CDR3 is TGTGCCAGCAGCTTAGTTAGGACCTCCGCCCCAGATACGCAGTATTTT. Translated, it gives CASSLVRTSAPDTQYF. The whole variable domain, remainder taken from reference TRBV11-1 and TRBJ2-3, is EAEVAQSPRYKITEKSQAVAFWCDPISGHATLYWYRQILGQGPELLVQFQDESVVDDSQLPKDRFSAERLKGVDSTLKIQPAELGDSAMYLCASSLVRTSAPDTQYFGPGTRLTVL.

This clone appeared once. The rearrangement joins TRBV30 to TRBJ1-1; D gene uncertain. With 1 base removed from V and 6 bases from J, the gap between germline ends came to 12 bases. The CDR3 is 13 amino acids. Looked up from germline, CDR1 is GTSNPN and CDR2 is SVGIG (reference sequence). The CDR3 protein is CAWSAGDGAEAFF. CDR3 nucleotides: TGTGCCTGGAGTGCGGGAGACGGTGCTGAAGCTTTCTTT.

This clone has just a few counts. The chain has TRBV7-2 and TRBJ2-3; 8 bases agree with TRBD2. CDR1 is SGHTA and CDR2 is FQGNSA in the germline V gene. The junction had 7 bases not matched to a gene; V was cut back by 5 bases and J by 0 bases. The CDR3 has 16 residues. The CDR3 region has the DNA TGTGCCAGCAGCCCTACTAGCGGATTGAGCACAGATACGCAGTATTTT. This sequence encodes CASSPTSGLSTDTQYF.

The chain recombines TRBV28 with TRBJ2-2; a weak D match, TRBD1 (5 bases). The CDR3 totals 13 residues. The germline CDR1 and CDR2 sequences are MDHEN and SYDVKM. V was pared by 7 bases and J by 2 bases, with 8 bases between. CDR3 amino acids: CASTRTNTGELFF. The CDR3 region has the DNA TGTGCCAGCACCAGGACAAACACCGGGGAGCTGTTTTTT.

The chain employs TRBV19 and TRBJ2-3, with 9 bases lining up with TRBD2. The CDR3 extends over 16 amino acids. After removal of 2 bases from V and 2 bases from J, the junction contained 5 bases not matched to a gene. Germline V lookup: CDR1 LNHDA, CDR2 SQIVND (reference sequence). This CDR3 reads CASSILAGDITDTQYF. CDR3 coding DNA: TGTGCCAGTAGTATATTAGCGGGAGATATCACAGATACGCAGTATTTT.

This clone was seen a handful of times. In DNA, the CDR3 is TGTGCCCACCGGGGGACAGGGTCCCCCGGGGAGCTGTTTTTT. It is translated as CAHRGTGSPGELFF. This chain joins TRBV10-3 and TRBJ2-2; 9 bases match TRBD1. Germline V gives CDR1 ENHRY, CDR2 SYGVKD. V dropped 11 bases and J dropped 6; count of bases not matched to a gene: 10. The CDR3 extends over 14 amino acids.

The CDR3 region is CASGRTGGDNEQFF. The CDR3 DNA follows: TGCGCCAGCGGAAGGACAGGGGGTGACAATGAGCAGTTCTTC. The chain employs TRBV4-3 and TRBJ2-1; 10 positions agree with TRBD1. This CDR3 comprises 14 residues. The trim removed 8 bases at V and 5 bases at J, leaving 6 bases unmatched. Germline V CDR1 and CDR2: LGHNA, YSLEER.

As for this clone: The same CDR3 is also encoded by other DNA sequences in this sample. This sequence joins TRBV30 and TRBJ1-3; D remains unclear. The germline V gene has CDR1 GTSNPN and CDR2 SVGIG (reference sequence). This CDR3 has 12 residues. V lost 0 bases, J lost 3 bases, and 3 bases lay in between. DNA of the CDR3: TGTGCCTGGAGTGTACTTGGAAACACCATATATTTT. Amino acids: CAWSVLGNTIYF.

V and J are TRBV7-9 and TRBJ2-1, with 7 nucleotides matching TRBD2. Per the germline V gene, CDR1 is SEHNR and CDR2 is FQNEAQ (reference sequence). The length of the CDR3 is 16 residues. The V segment lost 0 bases and the J segment 4 bases; nucleotides outside the gene matches: 6. CDR3 loop: CASSLAGSGLYNEQFF. The CDR3 DNA is TGTGCCAGCAGCTTAGCGGGTAGCGGGTTGTACAATGAGCAGTTCTTC.

Turning to this clone: An end of the junction differs from the germline gene, which may be a read error. The chain combines TRBV5-1 with TRBJ1-1; 7 bases match TRBD1. The CDR3 totals 14 residues. CDR1 is SGHRS, CDR2 YFSETQ, per germline. This chain's CDR3 is CASSATGRNTEAFF. In DNA, the CDR3 is TGTGCCAGCAGCGCGACAGGGAGGAACACTGAAGCTTTCTTT.

The chain combines TRBV7-2 with TRBJ1-6, with D hard to call. CDR1 and CDR2 (germline): SGHTA, FQGNSA. There are 15 residues in the CDR3. Trimming removed 5 bases from V and 1 base from J, with 9 bases in between. The DNA of the CDR3 is TGTGCCAGCAGCCTAGACAATTCCTATAATTCACCCCTCCACTTT. This sequence encodes CASSLDNSYNSPLHF.

The V and J genes are TRBV19 and TRBJ1-5; D gene unclear. The CDR3 covers 18 residues. Germline-derived CDR1 and CDR2 are LNHDA and SQIVND (reference sequence). Between the trimmed V and J ends, which lost 5 bases and 7 bases, there was a span of 27 bases. The CDR3 is CASSYQPTASPWGQPQHF. CDR3 DNA sequence: TGTGCCAGTAGTTACCAACCTACGGCCTCCCCTTGGGGACAGCCCCAGCATTTT.

This clone showed up just a few times. V usage is TRBV30 and J usage is TRBJ2-3; the D is unclear. From germline, CDR1 is GTSNPN and CDR2 SVGIG (reference sequence). Trimming removed 3 bases at V and 1 base at J, with 5 bases between. The CDR3 is 12 residues long. The CDR3 loop reads CAWSGGTDTQYF. The CDR3 coding sequence is TGTGCCTGGAGCGGAGGCACAGATACGCAGTATTTT.

This clone was detected only a few times. V gene TRBV18 combines with J gene TRBJ2-6; D remains ambiguous. CDR1 and CDR2 from the germline V gene are KGHSH and LQKENI. V lost 1 base and J 0 bases, leaving 13 bases between the germline ends. The CDR3 is made up of 18 amino acids. The CDR3 region is CASSPLATVSSGANVLTF. The CDR3 nucleotides are TGTGCCAGCTCACCACTTGCAACCGTTAGCTCTGGGGCCAACGTCCTGACTTTC. The full variable domain, rest sourced from reference TRBV18 and TRBJ2-6, is NAGVMQNPRHLVRRRGQEARLRCSPMKGHSHVYWYRQLPEEGLKFMVYLQKENIIDESGMPKERFSAEFPKEGPSILRIQQVVRGDSAAYFCASSPLATVSSGANVLTFGAGSRLTVL.

Details on this clone: Germline and junction disagree at one end, which may indicate a read error. The chain is built from TRBV10-2 and TRBJ2-5; 13 bases are a match to TRBD2. Germline V gene lookup returns CDR1 WSHSY and CDR2 SAAADI. The CDR3 totals 15 residues. The CDR3 coding sequence is TGCGCCAGCACTGAGACTAGCGGGAGGCGAGAGACCCAGTACTTC. This encodes CASTETSGRRETQYF.

This chain uses TRBV5-1 with TRBJ1-2; TRBD1 might be the D (6 bases). Germline CDR1 SGHRS, CDR2 YFSETQ. The CDR3 extends over 15 amino acids. The germline V and J ends were trimmed by 4 bases and 6 bases, with 19 bases remaining between them. CDR3 loop: CASSGGGTRADGYTF. The CDR3 bases are TGCGCCAGCAGCGGGGGCGGGACGCGAGCAGATGGCTACACCTTC.

The chain has TRBV11-3 and TRBJ2-7; unclear D gene. The germline V and J ends were trimmed by 1 base and 4 bases, with 20 bases remaining between them. This CDR3 has 17 residues. The germline V gene has CDR1 SGHNT and CDR2 YENEEA. The CDR3 loop reads CASSLVLAYGVLYEQYF. The DNA for the CDR3 is TGTGCCAGCAGCTTAGTATTGGCGTATGGGGTTTTATACGAGCAGTACTTC. The variable domain in full, completed from reference TRBV11-3 and TRBJ2-7, reads EAGVVQSPRYKIIEKKQPVAFWCNPISGHNTLYWYLQNLGQGPELLIRYENEEAVDDSQLPKDRFSAERLKGVDSTLKIQPAELGDSAVYLCASSLVLAYGVLYEQYFGPGTRLTVT.